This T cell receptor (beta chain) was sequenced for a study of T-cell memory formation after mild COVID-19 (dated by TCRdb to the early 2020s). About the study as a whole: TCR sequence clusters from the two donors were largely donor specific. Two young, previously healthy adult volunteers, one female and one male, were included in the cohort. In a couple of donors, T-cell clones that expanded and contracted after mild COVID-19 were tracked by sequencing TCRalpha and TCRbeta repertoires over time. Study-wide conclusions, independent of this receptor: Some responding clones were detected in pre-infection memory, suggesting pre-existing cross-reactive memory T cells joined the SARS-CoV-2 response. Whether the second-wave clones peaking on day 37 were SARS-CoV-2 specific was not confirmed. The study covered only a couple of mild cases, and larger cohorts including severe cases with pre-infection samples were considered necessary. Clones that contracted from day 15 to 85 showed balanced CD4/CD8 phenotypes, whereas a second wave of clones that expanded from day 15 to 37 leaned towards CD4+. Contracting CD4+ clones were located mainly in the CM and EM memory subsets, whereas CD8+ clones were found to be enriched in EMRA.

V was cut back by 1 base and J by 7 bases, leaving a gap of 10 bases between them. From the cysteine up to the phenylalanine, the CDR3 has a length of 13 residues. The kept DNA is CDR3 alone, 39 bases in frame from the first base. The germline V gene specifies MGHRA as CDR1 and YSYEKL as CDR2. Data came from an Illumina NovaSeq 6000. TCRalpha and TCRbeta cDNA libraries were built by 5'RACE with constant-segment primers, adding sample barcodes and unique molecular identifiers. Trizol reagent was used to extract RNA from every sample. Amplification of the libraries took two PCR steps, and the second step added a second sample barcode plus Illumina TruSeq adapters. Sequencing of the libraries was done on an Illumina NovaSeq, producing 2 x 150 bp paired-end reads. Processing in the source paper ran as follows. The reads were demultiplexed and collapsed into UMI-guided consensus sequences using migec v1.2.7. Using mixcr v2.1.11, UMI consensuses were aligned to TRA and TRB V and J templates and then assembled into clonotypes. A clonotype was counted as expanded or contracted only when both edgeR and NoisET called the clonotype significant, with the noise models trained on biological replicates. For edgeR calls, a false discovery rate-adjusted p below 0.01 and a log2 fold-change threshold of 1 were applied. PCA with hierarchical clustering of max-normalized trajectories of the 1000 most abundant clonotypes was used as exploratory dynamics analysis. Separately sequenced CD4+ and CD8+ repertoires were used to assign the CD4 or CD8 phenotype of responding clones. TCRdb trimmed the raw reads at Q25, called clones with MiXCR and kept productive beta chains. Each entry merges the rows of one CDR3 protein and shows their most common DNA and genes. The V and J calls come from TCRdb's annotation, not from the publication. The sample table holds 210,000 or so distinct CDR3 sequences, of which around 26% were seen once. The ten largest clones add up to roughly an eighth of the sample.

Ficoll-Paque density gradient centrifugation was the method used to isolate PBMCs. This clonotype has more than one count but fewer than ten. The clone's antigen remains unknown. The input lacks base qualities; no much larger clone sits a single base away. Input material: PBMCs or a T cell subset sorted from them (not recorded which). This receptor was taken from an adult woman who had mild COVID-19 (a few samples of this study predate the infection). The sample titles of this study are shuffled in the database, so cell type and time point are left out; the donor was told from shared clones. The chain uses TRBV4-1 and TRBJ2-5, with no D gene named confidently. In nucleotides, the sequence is TGCGCCAGCAGCCAAGGACCCTGGGGGACCCAGTACTTC. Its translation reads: CASSQGPWGTQYF.